This record covers a single T cell receptor (beta chain). V lost 2 bases to trimming and J lost 6 bases; unmatched junction nucleotides: 6. Germline assignment: CDR1 SNHLY and CDR2 FYNNEI. The CDR3 extends over 14 amino acids. This specimen comes from a study of OX40 agonist ivuxolimab in advanced cancers. Repertoires were generated with immunoSEQ multiplex PCR, while TCRdb's copy carries only in-frame clones and drops some. The repertoire holds 70,000 or so clones, with about nine tenths as singletons. The TCR sequence derives from an adult with an advanced solid tumor such as melanoma, head and neck, liver or kidney cancer. The source was CD4+ or CD8+ T cells sorted from blood, collected in a trial of the OX40 agonist ivuxolimab. The V call is TRBV2, the J call TRBJ2-7; 8 bases match TRBD1. CDR3 nucleotide sequence: TGTGCCAGCAGTGAAAGCAGGGGGCTTGGCGAGCAGTACTTC. The encoded protein is CASSESRGLGEQYF.